These T cell receptor beta chains were read from a single sample in a study of blood T cell repertoires in COVID-19. Repertoires were generated with immunoSEQ multiplex PCR, while TCRdb's copy carries only in-frame clones and drops some. This sample carries 150,000 to 200,000 clones, approximately 85% of them seen once, and the ten largest clones take roughly 6.2%. The sequencing input was PBMCs or T cells enriched from blood (not recorded which). The receptors originated from a man in his forties who had recovered from COVID-19. Both conserved end residues are part of each CDR3. D genes are given only for firm matches. For some rows the clone size is stated as once, few or many, or as a class when expanded; others skip it.

v_gene	d_gene	j_gene	abundance	CDR3nt	CDR3aa
TRBV28	TRBD2	TRBJ2-1	-	TGTGCCAGCAGTTTAATACGGGGGGCCTACAATGAGCAGTTCTTC	CASSLIRGAYNEQFF
TRBV9	TRBD1	TRBJ1-1	-	TGTGCCAGCAGCTTAAGACAGGGGGCTGAAGCTTTCTTT	CASSLRQGAEAFF
TRBV19	TRBD1	TRBJ1-6	-	TGTGCCAGTAGTGTTAACAGGGGTAATTCACCCCTCCACTTT	CASSVNRGNSPLHF
TRBV12-3/TRBV12-4	-	TRBJ1-2	-	TGTGCCAGCAGTCATATGGCAACCTATGGCTACACCTTC	CASSHMATYGYTF
TRBV30	-	TRBJ1-2	-	TGTGCCTGGAGTGTACTGCATTCCGGCTACACCTTC	CAWSVLHSGYTF
TRBV9	TRBD2	TRBJ2-3	-	TGTGCCAGCAGCCCCGGACTAGCGGGAGATATCGGCTCGGCAGATACGCAGTATTTT	CASSPGLAGDIGSADTQYF
TRBV5-4	-	TRBJ2-5	-	TGTGCCAGCAGCTTGGGTGAAGGGAGGGAGACCCAGTACTTC	CASSLGEGRETQYF
TRBV7-9	-	TRBJ1-5	-	TGTGCCAGCAGCCCGTTTTACCGCCAGGGATATCAGCCCCAGCATTTT	CASSPFYRQGYQPQHF
TRBV7-9	-	TRBJ1-2	-	TGTGCCAGCAGCTTTAACAGGGATGGCTACACCTTC	CASSFNRDGYTF
TRBV10-3	-	TRBJ2-7	-	TGTGCCATCAGTTCTGACAGCTACGAGCAGTACTTC	CAISSDSYEQYF
TRBV7-2	-	TRBJ2-2	-	TGTGCCAGCAGCTACGAATCCTCAGGGGTCGGGGAGCTGTTTTTT	CASSYESSGVGELFF
TRBV2	TRBD2	TRBJ2-5	-	TGTGCCAGCAGTGAAAGAGTGGTAGCGGGGTATCAAGAGACCCAGTACTTC	CASSERVVAGYQETQYF
TRBV18	-	TRBJ1-1	-	TGTGCCAGCTCACCGACCAATGGGGGCTCCACCACTGAAGCTTTCTTT	CASSPTNGGSTTEAFF
TRBV2	-	TRBJ1-1	-	TGTGCCAGCACTGCAGTCTCACAGAACACTGAAGCTTTCTTT	CASTAVSQNTEAFF
TRBV30	TRBD1	TRBJ1-2	-	TGTGCCTGGAGTCCCGGGACAGGGCAGAACTATGGCTACACCTTC	CAWSPGTGQNYGYTF
TRBV27	TRBD1	TRBJ1-3	-	TGTGCCAGCAGTTGGAACAGGGGTGGCACCATATATTTT	CASSWNRGGTIYF
TRBV5-5	-	TRBJ2-7	-	TGTGCCAGCAAGGTGGGCAAGGTGCAGTACTTC	CASKVGKVQYF
TRBV9	-	TRBJ2-2	-	TGTGCCAGCAGATTGACAGTGAACACCGGGGAGCTGTTTTTT	CASRLTVNTGELFF
TRBV30	TRBD1	TRBJ1-5	-	TGTGCCTGGAGTGTAGGGCAGGGGGATCAGCCCCAGCATTTT	CAWSVGQGDQPQHF
TRBV27	-	TRBJ2-1	-	TGTGCCAGCAGTTGGGGGGTTAGCTCCTACAATGAGCAGTTCTTC	CASSWGVSSYNEQFF
TRBV28	TRBD1	TRBJ1-2	-	TGTGCCAGCAGCCCGACGGACAGGTTAAATGGCTACACCTTC	CASSPTDRLNGYTF
TRBV5-1	-	TRBJ2-5	once	TGCGCCAGCAGCTTGGGCGGGACAGAAGAGACCCAGTACTTC	CASSLGGTEETQYF
TRBV5-6	-	TRBJ2-7	-	TGTGCCAGCAGCCCGTCAGACGAGCAGTACTTC	CASSPSDEQYF
TRBV10-1	TRBD1	TRBJ1-6	-	TGCGCCAGCAGTAGATCCGGGACAGGGGATTCACCCCTCCACTTT	CASSRSGTGDSPLHF
TRBV19	-	TRBJ1-1	-	TGTGCCAGTAGTATCAACAGGGTGTCTGAAGCTTTCTTT	CASSINRVSEAFF
TRBV9	-	TRBJ2-3	-	TGTGCCAGCAGCCCCAGACTTCTTTCTAGCACAGATACGCAGTATTTT	CASSPRLLSSTDTQYF
TRBV20-1	-	TRBJ2-2	-	TGCAGTGCTAGTCTGGCGGGCGGGGCGGCCGGGGAGCTGTTTTTT	CSASLAGGAAGELFF
TRBV3-1/TRBV3-2	-	TRBJ2-4	-	TGTGCCAGCAGCCCCCCTCCTCTGCCTAGCGTAGCCAAAAACATTCAGTACTTC	CASSPPPLPSVAKNIQYF
TRBV7-8	-	TRBJ2-7	-	TGTGCCAGCAGCTTAGGAGGGGGTGAAGAGCAGTACTTC	CASSLGGGEEQYF
TRBV25-1	-	TRBJ2-1	once	TGTGCCAGCAGTGAATCCTCACTTGAGCAGTTCTTC	CASSESSLEQFF
TRBV28	-	TRBJ1-5	-	TGTGCCAGCAACCTGCCCCAGGGTGCCCATCAGCCCCAGCATTTT	CASNLPQGAHQPQHF
TRBV30	-	TRBJ1-1	-	TGTGCCTGGAACCAGGGATACACTGAAGCTTTCTTT	CAWNQGYTEAFF
TRBV2	-	TRBJ1-1	-	TGTGCCAGCAGCGTGGCCAGGGAGGCGAACACTGAAGCTTTCTTT	CASSVAREANTEAFF
TRBV27	-	TRBJ2-1	-	TGTGCCAGCAGTCTCCTCATCAGCTCCTACAATGAGCAGTTCTTC	CASSLLISSYNEQFF
TRBV5-1	TRBD1	TRBJ2-1	-	TGCGCCAGCAGCTTGCAGGGGGCAGGTAATGAGCAGTTCTTC	CASSLQGAGNEQFF
TRBV28	TRBD1	TRBJ2-5	few	TGTGCCAGCAGTAAAAAACGAAGACCGGACAGGGGAGAGACCCAGTACTTC	CASSKKRRPDRGETQYF
TRBV18	-	TRBJ1-6	-	TGTGCCAGCTCACTCCAGGGTACAGGTTCACCCCTCCACTTT	CASSLQGTGSPLHF
TRBV19	-	TRBJ1-5	-	TGTGCCAGTAGTATCGAGGACACACGACAGCCCCAGCATTTT	CASSIEDTRQPQHF
TRBV30	TRBD1	TRBJ1-1	-	TGTGCCGGGGGACAGGTGAACACTGAAGCTTTCTTT	CAGGQVNTEAFF
TRBV19	TRBD1	TRBJ1-5	-	TGTGCCAGTAGTAGTCTTCCCGGGACAGGGGGTATGTATAGCAATCAGCCCCAGCATTTT	CASSSLPGTGGMYSNQPQHF
TRBV19	TRBD1	TRBJ1-4	-	TGTGCCAGTAGTGTGGGACAGACTAATGAAAAACTGTTTTTT	CASSVGQTNEKLFF
TRBV3-1/TRBV3-2	-	TRBJ1-6	once	TGTGCCAGCAGCCAAGTCGGGGGGGTTGACAATTCACCCCTCCACTTT	CASSQVGGVDNSPLHF
TRBV7-2	TRBD2	TRBJ2-1	-	TGTGCCAGCAGTATGGGCGGGAGCTCCTACAATGAGCAGTTCTTC	CASSMGGSSYNEQFF
TRBV7-8	TRBD1	TRBJ1-6	-	TGTGCCAGCAGCGCGGGACAGGGAAATAATTCACCCCTCCACTTT	CASSAGQGNNSPLHF
TRBV5-6	TRBD1	TRBJ2-4	few	TGTGCCAGCAAGGACAGGGGGAACCTAAACATTCAGTACTTC	CASKDRGNLNIQYF
TRBV27	-	TRBJ1-1	once	TGTGCCAGCAGTTTAACGACAGGAACCGAAGCTTTCTTT	CASSLTTGTEAFF
TRBV2	-	TRBJ2-7	-	TGTGCCAGCAGTGAAGTGGAGCCGTACGAGCAGTACTTC	CASSEVEPYEQYF
TRBV2	-	TRBJ1-2	once	TGTGCCAGCACAAGGGGTGATGGCTACACCTTC	CASTRGDGYTF
TRBV28	TRBD1	TRBJ2-4	-	TGTGCCAGCAGTTTATTCTTCGGGACAGGGATTCTAGCCAAAAACATTCAGTACTTC	CASSLFFGTGILAKNIQYF
TRBV2	TRBD1	TRBJ2-7	-	TGTGCCAGCACCAGGGGGCTTTCCTACGAGCAGTACTTC	CASTRGLSYEQYF
TRBV19	TRBD1	TRBJ1-6	-	TGTGCCAGTAGTATTTTAGGGACAGGGGGGCGAGGATCACCCCTCCACTTT	CASSILGTGGRGSPLHF
TRBV4-2	TRBD2	TRBJ2-7	-	TGTGCCAGCAGCCAGACCCTAGCGGGAGGGCCAAACGAGCAGTACTTC	CASSQTLAGGPNEQYF
TRBV5-4	-	TRBJ1-2	-	TGTGCCAGCAGCTTGGGGGCCTCCGGCTATGGCTACACCTTC	CASSLGASGYGYTF